The 25 T cell receptor beta chains below all came from one sample that was sequenced in a study of technical replicates of blood from several donors. The assay was immunoSEQ multiplex PCR, and TCRdb's table has in-frame clones only and misses some. The table has about 14,000 clones, roughly 80% seen once. Sample: PBMCs. These receptors were obtained from a human donor in good health.

The chain carries TRBV6-1 and TRBJ2-1; 10 nucleotides line up with TRBD1. The CDR3 runs to 17 residues. Germline CDR1 is MNHNS and CDR2 is SASEGT. With 1 base clipped from V and 8 bases from J, the junction kept 11 bases outside the gene matches. Written as DNA, the CDR3 is TGTGCCAGCAGTGAAGACCAAGACAGGGGGCGCCGGGATGAGCAGTTCTTC. It encodes CASSEDQDRGRRDEQFF.

This sequence joins TRBV18 and TRBJ1-2, with 8 positions matching TRBD1. The V gene end was trimmed by 2 bases and the J gene end by 3 bases; junction bases not matched to a gene: 5. The length of the CDR3 is 15 residues. Germline CDR1 is KGHSH and CDR2 is LQKENI. CDR3 amino acids: CASSPGQGAYYGYTF. In DNA, the CDR3 is TGTGCCAGCTCACCAGGTCAGGGGGCCTACTATGGCTACACCTTC.

This sequence joins TRBV2 and TRBJ2-3; 10 nucleotides agree with TRBD2. The CDR3 loop spans 14 amino acids. The junction had 9 bases not matched to a gene; V was cut back by 7 bases and J by 8 bases. The germline gives CDR1 SNHLY, CDR2 FYNNEI. CDR3 sequence: CASTPSGRGGTQYF. CDR3 in DNA: TGTGCCAGCACCCCTAGCGGGAGAGGAGGTACGCAGTATTTT.

This clone was observed a few times. The V and J genes are TRBV5-1 and TRBJ1-1; D remains ambiguous. Germline CDR1 is SGHRS and CDR2 is YFSETQ. V shed 1 base and J shed 1 base, with 5 bases lying between them. The CDR3 loop spans 13 amino acids. Here the CDR3 DNA reads TGCGCCAGCAGCTTGACTGAGAACACTGAAGCTTTCTTT. Its protein product is CASSLTENTEAFF. The full variable domain, with the rest looked up from reference TRBV5-1 and TRBJ1-1, is KAGVTQTPRYLIKTRGQQVTLSCSPISGHRSVSWYQQTPGQGLQFLFEYFSETQRNKGNFPGRFSGRQFSNSRSEMNVSTLELGDSALYLCASSLTENTEAFFGQGTRLTVV.

Comment on this clone: Other DNA sequences in this specimen translate into the identical CDR3. The CDR3 nucleotides read TGTGCCAGCAGCCCCCGACAGGGGGCCGGTGAGCAGTTCTTC. Translating gives CASSPRQGAGEQFF. The rearrangement joins TRBV9 to TRBJ2-1, with 10 bases aligning to TRBD1. Per the germline V gene, CDR1 is SGDLS and CDR2 is YYNGEE. J lost 9 bases, V lost 4 bases, and 7 bases had no gene match. This CDR3 region has 14 residues.

The chain couples TRBV5-1 to TRBJ2-1, with 9 bases that match TRBD2. V trimming: 0 bases; J trimming: 4 bases; junction bases outside the gene matches: 2. Germline CDR1 and CDR2: SGHRS and YFSETQ. There are 15 residues in the CDR3. The CDR3 here is CASSLGSGGYNEQFF. The CDR3 nucleotides read TGCGCCAGCAGCTTGGGTAGCGGGGGTTACAATGAGCAGTTCTTC. Drawing the rest from reference TRBV5-1 and TRBJ2-1, the complete variable domain is KAGVTQTPRYLIKTRGQQVTLSCSPISGHRSVSWYQQTPGQGLQFLFEYFSETQRNKGNFPGRFSGRQFSNSRSEMNVSTLELGDSALYLCASSLGSGGYNEQFFGPGTRLTVL.

The chain joins TRBV27 to TRBJ1-2; 7 nucleotides agree with TRBD1. The CDR3 has 14 amino acids. The V gene's germline CDR1 is MNHEY and CDR2 SMNVEV (reference sequence). V shed 6 bases, J shed 1 base, and the junction held 5 bases outside the gene matches. The CDR3 DNA is TGTGCCAGCAGACGGACAGGAGGTAACTATGGCTACACCTTC. Protein sequence: CASRRTGGNYGYTF.

The CDR3 nucleotides read TGCGCCAGCAGTGACGGGGCTGGGGCCAACGTCCTGACTTTC. It is translated as CASSDGAGANVLTF. This chain connects TRBV10-1 to TRBJ2-6, with D possibly being TRBD2 (5 bases). Trimming took off 3 bases at V and 2 bases at J, with 5 bases between the two ends. This CDR3 spans 14 amino acids. CDR1 is WNHNN and CDR2 is SYGVQD in the germline V gene (reference sequence).

This chain joins TRBV19 and TRBJ2-7; TRBD1 matches 10 bases. This CDR3 is built from 16 residues. The trim removed 7 bases at V and 6 bases at J, leaving 15 bases unmatched. Germline CDR1 is LNHDA and CDR2 is SQIVND (reference sequence). DNA of the CDR3: TGTGCCAGTACCCCATCCGAGGCGGGACAGGGGACCGAGCAGTACTTC. Residues: CASTPSEAGQGTEQYF. The variable domain in full, with the rest retrieved from reference TRBV19 and TRBJ2-7, is DGGITQSPKYLFRKEGQNVTLSCEQNLNHDAMYWYRQDPGQGLRLIYYSQIVNDFQKGDIAEGYSVSREKKESFPLTVTSAQKNPTAFYLCASTPSEAGQGTEQYFGPGTRLTVT.

The rearrangement uses TRBV2 and TRBJ1-5; a weak D match, TRBD1 (5 bases). This CDR3 has 15 amino acids. Germline values: CDR1 SNHLY, CDR2 FYNNEI. The V end was cut by 2 bases, the J end by 7 bases, with 15 bases between. CDR3 region: CASSESIREGQPQHF. The CDR3 DNA reads TGTGCCAGCAGTGAATCTATCAGGGAGGGACAGCCCCAGCATTTT. Combining the CDR3 with reference TRBV2 and TRBJ1-5 gives the whole variable domain EPEVTQTPSHQVTQMGQEVILRCVPISNHLYFYWYRQILGQKVEFLVSFYNNEISEKSEIFDDQFSVERPDGSNFTLKIRSTKLEDSAMYFCASSESIREGQPQHFGDGTRLSIL.

The chain combines TRBV7-3 with TRBJ2-2; 8 positions match TRBD2. The CDR3 is 17 amino acids. V was clipped by 5 bases and J by 6 bases; unmatched bases: 14. The germline gives CDR1 SGHTA, CDR2 FQGTGA. The CDR3 DNA follows: TGTGCCAGCAGCATCCAGAGCGGGGGCCGGTGGGCCGGGGAGCTGTTTTTT. Translation gives CASSIQSGGRWAGELFF.

Within the sample, this clone is large (0.1 to 1%). This chain joins TRBV5-1 and TRBJ2-7, with TRBD1 matching over 9 bases. The length of the CDR3 is 17 residues. The junction had 16 bases not matched to a gene; V was cut back by 0 bases and J by 9 bases. The germline V gene encodes CDR1 SGHRS and CDR2 YFSETQ. Written as DNA, the CDR3 is TGCGCCAGCAGCTTGGAACCTACGGGACAGGGCATCTATGGGCAGTACTTC. Translated: CASSLEPTGQGIYGQYF.

This clone appeared a single time. This chain links TRBV5-1 with TRBJ2-1; tentatively, D is TRBD1 (6 bases). Trimming removed 1 base from V and 2 bases from J, with 10 bases in between. Germline V gene data show CDR1 as SGHRS and CDR2 as YFSETQ. This CDR3 is 15 amino acids long. As DNA, the CDR3 is TGCGCCAGCAGCTTGCAGGGGAACACCTACAATGAGCAGTTCTTC. Translating gives CASSLQGNTYNEQFF.

The chain joins TRBV6-5 to TRBJ1-5; the D gene is possibly TRBD1 (6 bases). From germline, CDR1 is MNHEY and CDR2 SVGAGI. This CDR3 contains 13 residues. Trimming left V 5 bases short and J 6 bases short, with 11 bases between. The CDR3 here is CASSHRVGQPQHF. In nucleotides, the CDR3 is TGTGCCAGCAGTCACAGGGTTGGTCAGCCCCAGCATTTT.

In DNA form, the CDR3 reads TGTGCCAGCAACAGGGCAGGGGGCTCGAACACTGAAGCTTTCTTT. Its translation: CASNRAGGSNTEAFF. The chain employs TRBV27 and TRBJ1-1, with 8 bases aligning to TRBD1. Germline CDR1 MNHEY, CDR2 SMNVEV (reference sequence). The CDR3 runs to 15 residues. Trimming took 7 bases from V and 1 from J; bases not matched to a gene: 8.

The rearrangement links TRBV5-6 to TRBJ2-2; 7 bases agree with TRBD2. Germline V gene data show CDR1 as SGHDT and CDR2 as YYEEEE. The CDR3 covers 16 residues. Trimming cost V 1 base and J 4 bases; bases outside gene matches: 7. CDR3 protein: CASSLLSREITGELFF. The CDR3 nucleotides read TGTGCCAGCAGCTTGTTATCGCGGGAGATCACCGGGGAGCTGTTTTTT.

The chain combines TRBV29-1 with TRBJ2-2, with D possibly being TRBD2 (6 bases). The V gene lost 5 bases and the J gene lost 5 bases, with 15 bases spanning the gap. The CDR3 covers 14 residues. Per germline, CDR1 SQVTM and CDR2 ANQGSEA. The CDR3 DNA is TGCAGCGTTAGGAGGGATCTAACTACCGGGGAGCTGTTTTTT. Amino acid sequence: CSVRRDLTTGELFF.

This clone was detected only once. The gene calls are TRBV11-2 and TRBJ1-3, with 7 bases lining up with TRBD1. Looked up from germline, CDR1 is SGHAT and CDR2 is FQNNGV. The J segment lost 8 bases and the V segment lost 3 bases, leaving 4 bases of the junction unmatched. This CDR3 contains 13 residues. The CDR3 spells CASSLGQLDTIYF. The CDR3 DNA follows: TGTGCCAGCAGCTTGGGACAGTTGGACACCATATATTTT.

This chain connects TRBV7-9 to TRBJ1-4; possible D gene TRBD1, 5 bases. This CDR3 has 15 residues. Trimming cost V 7 bases and J 0 bases, with 12 bases left between them. Germline V gene lookup returns CDR1 SEHNR and CDR2 FQNEAQ (reference sequence). The CDR3 DNA reads TGTGCCAGCACCCCCGACAGTACAACTAATGAAAAACTGTTTTTT. Protein: CASTPDSTTNEKLFF.

This clone has just one count. This sequence joins TRBV19 and TRBJ1-2; TRBD1 matches at 7 bases. Trimming at V came to 10 bases and at J to 1 base, leaving 9 bases not matched to a gene. Germline CDR1 is LNHDA and CDR2 is SQIVND (reference sequence). The CDR3 is made up of 14 amino acids. CDR3 sequence: CATWDSNFNYGYTF. The CDR3 DNA is TGTGCCACCTGGGACAGCAATTTTAACTATGGCTACACCTTC.

The rearrangement uses TRBV27 and TRBJ2-7; possibly TRBD2 for D (5 bases). The CDR3 consists of 14 residues. Trimming shortened V by 4 bases and J by 2 bases, and 12 bases separated the two germline ends. Germline V gives CDR1 MNHEY, CDR2 SMNVEV (reference sequence). For the CDR3, the DNA is TGTGCCAGCAGTTGGGCTAGCTACCCCTACGAGCAGTACTTC. Encoded protein: CASSWASYPYEQYF.

J is TRBJ2-5 and V is TRBV15; the match to TRBD2 covers 8 bases. This CDR3 spans 15 amino acids. V was clipped by 1 base and J by 6 bases; unmatched bases: 7. Germline V gives CDR1 LNHNV, CDR2 YYDKDF (reference sequence). CDR3 sequence (DNA): TGTGCCACCAGCAGAGCAGCGGGAGCGTCGAAGACCCAGTACTTC. This gives the protein CATSRAAGASKTQYF.

J is TRBJ2-7 and V is TRBV27; the match to TRBD2 covers 8 bases. The CDR3 spans 14 residues. Germline CDR1 MNHEY, CDR2 SMNVEV (reference sequence). After removal of 6 bases from V and 3 bases from J, the junction contained 7 bases not matched to a gene. The CDR3 nucleotides are TGTGCCAGCAGATCACTAGCGGATCGCTACGAGCAGTACTTC. This translates into CASRSLADRYEQYF.

In this sample, this clone turned up a few times. The rearrangement uses TRBV25-1 and TRBJ1-4; maybe TRBD1 (5 bases). V lost 8 bases, J lost 0 bases, and 10 bases lay in between. The CDR3 covers 14 residues. CDR1 and CDR2 (germline): MGHDK, SYGVNS. The CDR3, as DNA: TGTGCCAGCGGGGCATCTGCAACTAATGAAAAACTGTTTTTT. Amino acids: CASGASATNEKLFF. Full variable domain (rest looked up from reference TRBV25-1 and TRBJ1-4): EADIYQTPRYLVIGTGKKITLECSQTMGHDKMYWYQQDPGMELHLIHYSYGVNSTEKGDLSSESTVSRIRTEHFPLTLESARPSHTSQYLCASGASATNEKLFFGSGTQLSVL.

The V call is TRBV30, the J call TRBJ1-3, with D uncertain. In germline, CDR1 is GTSNPN, CDR2 SVGIG (reference sequence). CDR3 length: 16 amino acids. V lost 2 bases, J lost 0 bases, and 14 bases lay in between. The DNA for the CDR3 is TGTGCCTGGAGTCCCCCCTCCTCAGGCTCTGGAAACACCATATATTTT. This codes for CAWSPPSSGSGNTIYF.